The entry below gives a single TCR beta chain sequence along with its context. This entry belongs to a study of blood T cells in healthy people across ages. Primed by a sample-barcoded 5' primer and a J-beta primer mix, a second PCR proceeded for roughly 6 to 12 cycles. TCRdb reprocessed the 5' RACE reads with MiXCR, giving one entry per CDR3 protein. The data contain 850,000 to 1,100,000 distinct CDR3 sequences, approximately 38% of them singletons. Peripheral blood from each donor was collected in a volume of 9.5 to 10 milliliters. V was pared by 5 bases and J by 3 bases, with 13 bases between. Germline V gene lookup returns CDR1 SGHAT and CDR2 FQNNGV. The CDR3 consists of 14 residues.

The sample comprised blood. This receptor was taken from a man younger than 30 in good health. The chain combines TRBV11-2 with TRBJ1-1, with D perhaps TRBD1 (6 bases). CDR3 nucleotide sequence: TGTGCCAGCAGCAACAGGGTGGACGACACTGAAGCTTTCTTT. It translates to CASSNRVDDTEAFF.